Listed below are T cell receptor beta chains from one sample, sequenced in a study of blood T cell repertoires in COVID-19. The repertoire was sequenced with immunoSEQ multiplex PCR; TCRdb's copy has only in-frame clones and lacks some. The table includes almost 400,000 clones, 70% to 90% detected once. The sequencing input was PBMCs or T cells enriched from blood (not recorded which). Every receptor here comes from a woman in her 30s with acute COVID-19. The CDR3 runs from the conserved cysteine through the conserved F or W. The order of the fields is J gene, clone size, CDR3 length, V gene, D gene, CDR3 protein, CDR3 DNA. D genes are given only for firm matches. Where a row states a size, it is once, few, many or the class of an expanded clone; other rows omit it.

TRBJ2-7 | NA | 15 | TRBV27 | TRBD1 | CASSLTGTGTYEQYF | TGTGCCAGCAGTTTGACCGGGACAGGTACCTACGAGCAGTACTTC
TRBJ2-1 | NA | 12 | TRBV24-1 | NA | CAIGTPWGEQFF | TGTGCCATTGGGACACCATGGGGGGAGCAGTTCTTC
TRBJ1-5 | NA | 13 | TRBV12-3/TRBV12-4 | NA | CASSPWEGQPQHF | TGTGCCAGCAGTCCTTGGGAGGGGCAGCCCCAGCATTTT
TRBJ1-5 | NA | 17 | TRBV9 | TRBD1 | CASSVAGGSGGSQPQHF | TGTGCCAGCAGCGTAGCGGGGGGTTCAGGGGGCAGCCAGCCCCAGCATTTT
TRBJ2-2 | NA | 15 | TRBV5-4 | TRBD2 | CASSVRGVNTGELFF | TGTGCCAGCAGCGTTCGGGGGGTGAACACCGGGGAGCTGTTTTTT
TRBJ2-1 | NA | 16 | TRBV27 | TRBD2 | CASSAKLAGGYNEQFF | TGTGCCAGCAGTGCCAAACTAGCGGGGGGATACAATGAGCAGTTCTTC
TRBJ1-3 | NA | 13 | TRBV7-9 | TRBD1 | CASSFYGTGTLDF | TGTGCCAGCAGCTTCTACGGGACAGGCACTCTCGATTTT
TRBJ1-1 | NA | 11 | TRBV19 | TRBD1 | CASRGQPEAFF | TGTGCCAGTAGGGGACAGCCAGAAGCTTTCTTT
TRBJ1-4 | NA | 15 | TRBV5-1 | TRBD1 | CASSSTGTGDEKLFF | TGCGCCAGCAGCTCCACTGGGACAGGTGATGAAAAACTGTTTTTT
TRBJ1-6 | NA | 15 | TRBV11-2 | NA | CASSLDGNPNSPLHF | TGTGCCAGCAGCTTAGATGGCAACCCTAATTCACCCCTCCACTTT
TRBJ1-5 | once | 13 | TRBV29-1 | NA | CSVESQAGQPQHF | TGCAGCGTTGAAAGCCAGGCAGGTCAGCCCCAGCATTTT
TRBJ2-2 | NA | 15 | TRBV4-2 | TRBD1 | CASSQVGQGTGELFF | TGTGCCAGCAGCCAAGTCGGACAGGGGACCGGGGAGCTGTTTTTT
TRBJ1-4 | NA | 13 | TRBV9 | NA | CASNRGPNEKLFF | TGTGCCAGCAATAGGGGCCCTAATGAAAAACTGTTTTTT
TRBJ1-2 | NA | 16 | TRBV25-1 | TRBD1 | CASSGPDRTGNYGYTF | TGTGCCAGCAGTGGCCCTGACAGGACAGGGAACTATGGCTACACCTTC
TRBJ2-2 | once | 15 | TRBV2 | TRBD2 | CASRGTSGGSGELFF | TGTGCCAGCAGGGGGACTAGCGGGGGTTCCGGGGAGCTGTTTTTT
TRBJ2-7 | NA | 12 | TRBV12-3/TRBV12-4 | NA | CASSFSTYEQYF | TGTGCCAGCAGTTTTAGTACCTACGAGCAGTACTTC
TRBJ2-3 | NA | 15 | TRBV7-3 | NA | CASSPNSGSTDTQYF | TGTGCCAGCAGCCCAAACAGCGGGAGCACAGATACGCAGTATTTT
TRBJ2-7 | NA | 13 | TRBV10-2 | NA | CASSGGRGYEQYF | TGCGCCAGCAGTGGGGGCAGGGGTTACGAGCAGTACTTC
TRBJ1-1 | once | 8 | TRBV7-5 | NA | CVRDGAFF | TGTGTCAGAGACGGGGCTTTCTTT
TRBJ1-6 | NA | 15 | TRBV7-3 | NA | CASSLSGFYNSPLHF | TGTGCCAGCAGCCTCTCGGGATTTTATAATTCACCCCTCCACTTT
TRBJ2-1 | NA | 18 | TRBV6-2/TRBV6-3 | TRBD2 | CASSYETSGGASYNEQFF | TGTGCCAGCAGTTACGAGACTAGCGGGGGGGCCTCTTACAATGAGCAGTTCTTC
TRBJ1-6 | NA | 14 | TRBV5-4 | NA | CASSPGGTNSPLHF | TGTGCCAGCAGCCCCGGGGGGACCAATTCACCCCTCCACTTT
TRBJ1-1 | NA | 14 | TRBV5-1 | NA | CASSFQGYETEAFF | TGCGCCAGCAGCTTCCAGGGATACGAGACTGAAGCTTTCTTT
TRBJ2-2 | once | 15 | TRBV27 | NA | CASGEARLNTGELFF | TGTGCCAGCGGGGAGGCTCGGTTGAACACCGGGGAGCTGTTTTTT
TRBJ2-7 | NA | 15 | TRBV7-3 | TRBD2 | CASSSGLASSYEQYF | TGTGCCAGCAGCTCTGGACTAGCTTCTTCCTACGAGCAGTACTTC
TRBJ2-3 | NA | 16 | TRBV5-1 | TRBD2 | CASSLGSGGNTDTQYF | TGCGCCAGCAGCTTGGGTAGCGGGGGGAACACAGATACGCAGTATTTT
TRBJ2-4 | NA | 16 | TRBV21-1 | NA | CASNGGGTLAKNIQYF | TGTGCCAGCAATGGTGGGGGGACTTTAGCCAAAAACATTCAGTACTTC
TRBJ1-2 | NA | 13 | TRBV18 | NA | CASSPAQVYGYTF | TGTGCCAGCTCACCAGCACAGGTCTATGGCTACACCTTC
TRBJ2-7 | NA | 15 | TRBV11-1 | NA | CASSQYRGYGVEQYF | TGTGCCAGCAGCCAGTATCGAGGGTATGGGGTCGAGCAGTACTTC
TRBJ2-7 | NA | 14 | TRBV28 | TRBD2 | CATASGGVGYEQYF | TGTGCCACCGCCAGCGGGGGGGTGGGATACGAGCAGTACTTC
TRBJ2-7 | NA | 15 | TRBV5-4 | NA | CASSLGAGASYEQYF | TGTGCCAGCAGCTTGGGGGCAGGGGCCTCCTACGAGCAGTACTTC
TRBJ1-3 | NA | 15 | TRBV3-1/TRBV3-2 | TRBD1 | CASSLQGASGNTIYF | TGTGCCAGCAGCCTACAGGGGGCGTCCGGAAACACCATATATTTT
TRBJ1-4 | NA | 17 | TRBV6-1 | NA | CASSVQGYGATNEKLFF | TGTGCCAGCAGTGTACAGGGATACGGTGCAACTAATGAAAAACTGTTTTTT
TRBJ1-1 | NA | 14 | TRBV4-1 | NA | CASSQQDTFFKAFF | TGCGCCAGCAGCCAACAGGACACCTTCTTTAAGGCTTTCTTT
TRBJ1-5 | NA | 17 | TRBV30 | TRBD1 | CAWSSPSPGGAKQPQHF | TGTGCCTGGAGTTCCCCTTCTCCAGGGGGCGCTAAGCAGCCCCAGCATTTT
TRBJ1-5 | NA | 15 | TRBV7-2 | TRBD1 | CASSPGQGVSQPQHF | TGTGCCAGCAGCCCGGGACAGGGAGTGAGTCAGCCCCAGCATTTT
TRBJ1-5 | NA | 19 | TRBV21-1 | NA | CASSKVKDRASKGNQPQHF | TGTGCCAGCAGCAAAGTGAAGGACAGGGCCTCGAAAGGCAATCAGCCCCAGCATTTT
TRBJ2-3 | NA | 16 | TRBV2 | NA | CASTGGLGTGTDTQYF | TGTGCCAGCACCGGCGGGCTGGGTACGGGCACAGATACGCAGTATTTT
TRBJ1-1 | once | 17 | TRBV13 | NA | CASSPPGKRGQNTEAFF | TGTGCCAGCAGCCCTCCGGGCAAGCGGGGGCAGAACACTGAAGCTTTCTTT
TRBJ2-1 | NA | 15 | TRBV18 | NA | CASSRSGITPEEQFF | TGTGCCAGCTCACGGTCCGGTATCACCCCGGAGGAGCAGTTCTTC
TRBJ2-3 | NA | 16 | TRBV2 | TRBD2 | CATRRTSGVLTDTQYF | TGTGCCACCCGTAGGACTAGCGGGGTCCTCACAGATACGCAGTATTTT